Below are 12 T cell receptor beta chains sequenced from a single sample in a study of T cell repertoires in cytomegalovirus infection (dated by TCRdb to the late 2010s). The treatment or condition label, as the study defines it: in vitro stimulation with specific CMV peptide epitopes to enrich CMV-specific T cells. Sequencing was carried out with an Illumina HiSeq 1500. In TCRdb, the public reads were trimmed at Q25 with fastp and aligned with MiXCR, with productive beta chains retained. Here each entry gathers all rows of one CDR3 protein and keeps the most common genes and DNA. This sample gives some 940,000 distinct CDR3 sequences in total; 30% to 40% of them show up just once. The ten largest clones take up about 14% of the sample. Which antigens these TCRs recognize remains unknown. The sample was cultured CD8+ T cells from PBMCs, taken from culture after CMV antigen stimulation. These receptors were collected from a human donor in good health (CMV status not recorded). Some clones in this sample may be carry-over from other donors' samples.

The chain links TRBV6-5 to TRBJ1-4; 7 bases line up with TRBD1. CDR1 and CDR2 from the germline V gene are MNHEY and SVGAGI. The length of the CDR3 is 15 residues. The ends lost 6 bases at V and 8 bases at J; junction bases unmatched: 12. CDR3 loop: CASSPQGVPGEKLFF. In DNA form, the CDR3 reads TGTGCCAGCAGCCCCCAGGGGGTACCTGGGGAAAAACTGTTTTTT.

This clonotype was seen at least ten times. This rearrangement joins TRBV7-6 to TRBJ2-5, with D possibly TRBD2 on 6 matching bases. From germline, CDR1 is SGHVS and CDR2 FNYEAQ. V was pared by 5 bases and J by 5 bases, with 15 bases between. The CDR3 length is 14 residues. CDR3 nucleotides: TGTGCCAGCAGCCCCAGCGGGTTTGGGGAGACCCAGTACTTC. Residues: CASSPSGFGETQYF.

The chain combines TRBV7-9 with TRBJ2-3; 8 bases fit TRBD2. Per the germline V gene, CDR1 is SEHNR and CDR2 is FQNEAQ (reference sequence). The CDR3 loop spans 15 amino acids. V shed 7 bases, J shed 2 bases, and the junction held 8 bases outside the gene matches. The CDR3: CASILAGYVTDTQYF. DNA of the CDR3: TGTGCCAGCATTTTAGCGGGGTATGTCACAGATACGCAGTATTTT.

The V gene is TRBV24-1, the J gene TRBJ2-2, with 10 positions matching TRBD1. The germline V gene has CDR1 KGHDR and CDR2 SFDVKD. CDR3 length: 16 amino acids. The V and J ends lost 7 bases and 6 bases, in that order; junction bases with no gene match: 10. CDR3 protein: CATRQPGQGFPGELFF. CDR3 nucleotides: TGTGCCACCAGGCAACCGGGACAGGGGTTCCCCGGGGAGCTGTTTTTT.

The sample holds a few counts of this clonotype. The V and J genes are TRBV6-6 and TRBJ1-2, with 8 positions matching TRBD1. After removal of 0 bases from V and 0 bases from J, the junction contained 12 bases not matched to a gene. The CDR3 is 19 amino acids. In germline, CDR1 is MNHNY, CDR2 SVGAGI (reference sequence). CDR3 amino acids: CASSYSMQGALTANYGYTF. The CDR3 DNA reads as TGTGCCAGCAGTTACTCGATGCAGGGGGCCTTAACAGCTAACTATGGCTACACCTTC.

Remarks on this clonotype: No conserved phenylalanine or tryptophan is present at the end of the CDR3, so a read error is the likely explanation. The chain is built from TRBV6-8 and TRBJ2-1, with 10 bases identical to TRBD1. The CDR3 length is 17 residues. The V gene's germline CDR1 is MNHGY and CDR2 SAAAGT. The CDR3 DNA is TGTACCAGCAGTACCTCGTCGGGGGACAGGGGTAAGAATGAGCAGTTCTAC. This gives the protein CTSSTSSGDRGKNEQFY.

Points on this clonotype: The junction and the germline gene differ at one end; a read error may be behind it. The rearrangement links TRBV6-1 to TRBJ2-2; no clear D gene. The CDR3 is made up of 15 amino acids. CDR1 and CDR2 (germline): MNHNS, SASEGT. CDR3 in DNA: TGTGCCAGCAGTGAAGCGCTAGGGAACATCGGGGAGCTGTTTTTT. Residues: CASSEALGNIGELFF.

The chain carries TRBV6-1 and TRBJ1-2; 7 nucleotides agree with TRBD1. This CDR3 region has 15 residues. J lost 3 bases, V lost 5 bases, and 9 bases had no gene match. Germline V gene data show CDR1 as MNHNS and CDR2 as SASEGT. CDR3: CASSTRGLPHYGYTF. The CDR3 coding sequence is TGTGCCAGCAGTACGAGGGGGCTGCCTCACTATGGCTACACCTTC.

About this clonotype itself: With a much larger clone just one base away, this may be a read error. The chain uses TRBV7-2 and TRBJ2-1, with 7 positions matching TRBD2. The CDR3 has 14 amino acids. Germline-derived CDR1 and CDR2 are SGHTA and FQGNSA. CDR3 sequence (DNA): TGTGCCAACAGCTTAAGAATAAGCGGGGACGAGCAGTTCTTC. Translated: CANSLRISGDEQFF.

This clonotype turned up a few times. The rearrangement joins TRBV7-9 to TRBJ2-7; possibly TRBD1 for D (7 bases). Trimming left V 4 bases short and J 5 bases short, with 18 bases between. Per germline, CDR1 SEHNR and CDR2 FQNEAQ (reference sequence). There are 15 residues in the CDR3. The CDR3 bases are TGTGCCAGCAGCTGGAGAGGGCAGGGGGGCAACGAGCAGTACTTC. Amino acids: CASSWRGQGGNEQYF.

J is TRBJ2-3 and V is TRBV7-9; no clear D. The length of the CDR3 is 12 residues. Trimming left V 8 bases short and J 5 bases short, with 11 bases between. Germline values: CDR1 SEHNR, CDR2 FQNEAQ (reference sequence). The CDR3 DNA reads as TGTGCCAGCGTAACTGTGGGAGATACGCAGTATTTT. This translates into CASVTVGDTQYF.

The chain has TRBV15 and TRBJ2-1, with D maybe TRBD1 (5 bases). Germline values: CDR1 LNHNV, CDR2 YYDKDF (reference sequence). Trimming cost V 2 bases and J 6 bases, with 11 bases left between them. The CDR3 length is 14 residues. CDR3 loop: CATSRPAGSNEQFF. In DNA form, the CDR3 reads TGTGCCACCAGCAGACCGGCAGGGTCCAATGAGCAGTTCTTC.